This T cell receptor beta chain was identified in a study of cytomegalovirus exposure and HLA in healthy donors. About this clone: Its antigen is not known. The same CDR3 also results from other DNA sequences found in this sample.

Study-wide points: Reports state that TCR beta sequences accurately predicted most subjects' HLA-A and HLA-B alleles. Common viral pathogens seemed to be connected with several of the most significant clusters, according to a later analysis.

The PCR used 60 Vbeta and 13 Jbeta primers. Sequencing was performed with immunoSEQ multiplex PCR; in TCRdb, only in-frame clones are kept and a portion is missing. This table holds some 200,000 clones, roughly four fifths found once. The V gene's germline CDR1 is SGHTA and CDR2 FQGNSA. This CDR3 has 16 amino acids. V lost 3 bases and J lost 2; bases outside the gene matches: 3. The source of this sequence is a man aged 50-60 years in good health and CMV-seronegative. V and J are TRBV7-2 and TRBJ2-3, with 12 bases lining up with TRBD2. The sample comprised PBMCs. Written as DNA, the CDR3 is TGTGCCAGCAGCTTCCTAGCGGGGGGGAACACAGATACGCAGTATTTT. It encodes CASSFLAGGNTDTQYF.